The 22 T cell receptor beta chains below all came from one sample that was sequenced in a study of shared clonotypes between healthy human individuals. Repertoires were generated with immunoSEQ multiplex PCR, while TCRdb's copy carries only in-frame clones and drops some. The sample has about 1,800,000 clones; less than 95% are singletons. The naive CD8 fraction comprised CD45RO-negative cells positively selected for CCR7 and excluded terminally differentiated effector memory CD45RA+ cells. Material: naive CD8+ T cells sorted from blood. The receptor set was obtained from a man aged 18 to 29 in good health.

This chain uses TRBV25-1 with TRBJ2-2, with TRBD1 as a possible D gene (5 bases). V dropped 6 bases and J dropped 4 bases, with 6 bases sitting between them. This CDR3 spans 12 amino acids. Germline-derived CDR1 and CDR2 are MGHDK and SYGVNS. Here the CDR3 DNA reads TGTGCCAGCAGAAGGGGCACCGGGGAGCTGTTTTTT. Amino acids: CASRRGTGELFF.

This chain joins TRBV7-6 and TRBJ2-2; 10 bases are shared with TRBD2. The CDR3 extends over 17 amino acids. Trimming took 5 bases from V and 7 from J; bases not matched to a gene: 13. Looked up from germline, CDR1 is SGHVS and CDR2 is FNYEAQ. The chain's CDR3 is CASSPRAGGPVGGELFF. As DNA, the CDR3 is TGTGCCAGCAGCCCACGAGCGGGAGGGCCCGTAGGCGGGGAGCTGTTTTTT.

The chain's CDR3 is CASSHTGEAPAYEQYF. As DNA, the CDR3 is TGCGCCAGCAGCCATACAGGGGAGGCGCCGGCCTACGAGCAGTACTTC. This rearrangement joins TRBV4-1 to TRBJ2-7; a possible D gene is TRBD1 (7 bases). The CDR3 covers 16 residues. CDR1 is MGHRA, CDR2 YSYEKL, per germline. Trimming removed 3 bases at V and 2 bases at J, with 17 bases between.

This chain connects TRBV7-9 to TRBJ2-7, with D perhaps TRBD1 (6 bases). Trimming took 1 base from V and 3 from J, leaving 16 bases between them. Germline lookup yields CDR1 SEHNR and CDR2 FQNEAQ (reference sequence). The CDR3 is 16 amino acids. CDR3 amino acids: CASSLVGGGLGYEQYF. The CDR3 coding sequence is TGTGCCAGCAGCTTAGTTGGGGGCGGTCTCGGCTACGAGCAGTACTTC. Variable domain in full (rest from reference TRBV7-9 and TRBJ2-7): DTGVSQNPRHKITKRGQNVTFRCDPISEHNRLYWYRQTLGQGPEFLTYFQNEAQLEKSRLLSDRFSAERPKGSFSTLEIQRTEQGDSAMYLCASSLVGGGLGYEQYFGPGTRLTVT.

The J gene is TRBJ2-7, the V gene TRBV2; tentative D call: TRBD2 (6 bases). V lost 8 bases and J lost 0, with 14 bases in between. Germline assignment: CDR1 SNHLY and CDR2 FYNNEI. The CDR3 is 14 amino acids. Written as DNA, the CDR3 is TGTGCCAGCCTGGCGGGGTTTCCCTCCTACGAGCAGTACTTC. It codes for CASLAGFPSYEQYF.

The J gene is TRBJ1-1, the V gene TRBV4-3; D is possibly TRBD1 (6 bases). Germline CDR1 LGHNA, CDR2 YSLEER. This CDR3 region has 16 residues. Trimming stripped 1 base from V and 3 bases from J, with 15 bases between. DNA for the CDR3: TGCGCCAGCAGCCAAGCAGGGGCCAGCGTGTACACTGAAGCTTTCTTT. Its translation is CASSQAGASVYTEAFF.

This clone was observed once. V usage is TRBV10-2 and J usage is TRBJ2-5, with 9 bases lining up with TRBD2. The CDR3 sequence is 17 residues long. J lost 4 bases, V lost 1 base, and 10 bases had no gene match. Looked up from germline, CDR1 is WSHSY and CDR2 is SAAADI. The CDR3, as DNA: TGCGCCAGCAGTGAGTGGGTAGCGGGAGAGGTTAGAGAGACCCAGTACTTC. Residues: CASSEWVAGEVRETQYF.

The chain combines TRBV9 with TRBJ1-1; 8 nucleotides align to TRBD1. J lost 10 bases, V lost 0 bases, and 5 bases had no gene match. Germline values: CDR1 SGDLS, CDR2 YYNGEE. The CDR3 extends over 13 amino acids. The CDR3 sequence: CASSVDGTGGAFF. CDR3 DNA sequence: TGTGCCAGCAGCGTAGATGGTACAGGGGGAGCTTTCTTT.

V and J are TRBV6-5 and TRBJ1-1; 9 bases fit TRBD1. V lost 6 bases and J lost 10; bases outside the gene matches: 9. CDR1 and CDR2 from the germline V gene are MNHEY and SVGAGI. This CDR3 contains 13 residues. The CDR3 loop is CASSNDRGFRAFF. Written as DNA, the CDR3 is TGTGCCAGCAGCAACGACAGGGGGTTTAGAGCTTTCTTT.

DNA for the CDR3: TGTGCCTGGAGTGTATTGGGGCTAGATATGAACTACGAGCAGTACTTC. Translated, it gives CAWSVLGLDMNYEQYF. The chain links TRBV30 to TRBJ2-7, with D maybe TRBD1 (5 bases). This CDR3 is 16 amino acids long. Trimming shortened V by 0 bases and J by 3 bases, and 18 bases separated the two germline ends. Per the germline V gene, CDR1 is GTSNPN and CDR2 is SVGIG (reference sequence).

This clone showed up just once. The CDR3 region is CASSSAAAYEQYF. Here the CDR3 DNA reads TGTGCCAGCAGTTCCGCAGCGGCCTACGAGCAGTACTTC. The chain couples TRBV28 to TRBJ2-7; D perhaps matches TRBD2 (5 bases). From germline, CDR1 is MDHEN and CDR2 SYDVKM. The CDR3 is 13 residues long. V was shortened by 4 bases and J by 2 bases, with 9 bases between the two germline ends.

The V call is TRBV28, the J call TRBJ1-2, with 8 bases that match TRBD1. Germline V CDR1 and CDR2: MDHEN, SYDVKM. The CDR3 loop spans 13 amino acids. Germline trimming cut 6 bases from V and 3 bases from J; bases unmatched to any gene: 3. The CDR3 sequence is CASSLDRDYGYTF. The CDR3 nucleotides are TGTGCCAGCAGCCTGGACAGGGACTATGGCTACACCTTC.

The chain employs TRBV18 and TRBJ2-7; 7 bases are a match to TRBD1. The CDR3 runs to 14 residues. From germline, CDR1 is KGHSH and CDR2 LQKENI. V dropped 5 bases and J dropped 3; count of bases not matched to a gene: 7. The chain's CDR3 is CASSAPDRYYEQYF. CDR3 DNA sequence: TGTGCCAGCTCAGCCCCGGACAGGTACTACGAGCAGTACTTC. The full variable domain, in which reference TRBV18 and TRBJ2-7 provide the parts outside the CDR3, is NAGVMQNPRHLVRRRGQEARLRCSPMKGHSHVYWYRQLPEEGLKFMVYLQKENIIDESGMPKERFSAEFPKEGPSILRIQQVVRGDSAAYFCASSAPDRYYEQYFGPGTRLTVT.

The CDR3 loop reads CASSLDISLTGELFF. The CDR3 DNA reads TGTGCCAGCAGCTTGGACATCTCATTAACCGGGGAGCTGTTTTTT. This rearrangement joins TRBV7-9 to TRBJ2-2; D is perhaps TRBD1 (5 bases). The V and J ends lost 3 bases and 5 bases respectively, with 13 bases between them. Germline CDR1 is SEHNR and CDR2 is FQNEAQ (reference sequence). The CDR3 is 15 amino acids. Supplemented by reference TRBV7-9 and TRBJ2-2, the full variable domain reads DTGVSQNPRHKITKRGQNVTFRCDPISEHNRLYWYRQTLGQGPEFLTYFQNEAQLEKSRLLSDRFSAERPKGSFSTLEIQRTEQGDSAMYLCASSLDISLTGELFFGEGSRLTVL.

The rearrangement joins TRBV28 to TRBJ2-1, with 7 positions matching TRBD2. The CDR3 totals 16 residues. The germline V gene has CDR1 MDHEN and CDR2 SYDVKM. The trim removed 1 base at V and 5 bases at J, leaving 8 bases unmatched. The DNA for the CDR3 is TGTGCCAGCAGTTTATTAAGCGGGGAGGGGAACAATGAGCAGTTCTTC. It is translated as CASSLLSGEGNNEQFF.

The chain's CDR3 is CASSQWDKNTGELFF. CDR3 DNA sequence: TGTGCCAGCAGCCAATGGGACAAGAACACCGGGGAGCTGTTTTTT. V gene TRBV9 combines with J gene TRBJ2-2; the D gene is possibly TRBD1 (6 bases). Trimming removed 4 bases at V and 1 base at J, with 11 bases between. This CDR3 is built from 15 residues. The germline V gene has CDR1 SGDLS and CDR2 YYNGEE.

This chain connects TRBV7-8 to TRBJ2-5; 8 nucleotides line up with TRBD2. The germline V gene has CDR1 SGHVS and CDR2 FQNEAQ. The CDR3 runs 16 residues. With 4 bases clipped from V and 4 bases from J, the junction kept 11 bases outside the gene matches. The CDR3 DNA reads TGTGCCAGCAGCTCTCTTAGCGGGGTGCCCCCAGAGACCCAGTACTTC. Translation gives CASSSLSGVPPETQYF.

The chain has TRBV10-3 and TRBJ2-2; unclear D gene. The germline gives CDR1 ENHRY, CDR2 SYGVKD. CDR3 size: 11 residues. Deletions cut 4 bases from V and 6 bases from J, with 3 bases between. The CDR3: CAISASGELFF. Written as DNA, the CDR3 is TGTGCCATCAGTGCTTCCGGGGAGCTGTTTTTT.

Written as DNA, the CDR3 is TGTGCCAGCAGCCTCATAGCGGGTCACGAGCAGTACTTC. Translation: CASSLIAGHEQYF. The J gene is TRBJ2-7, the V gene TRBV14; 7 bases are shared with TRBD2. The CDR3 has 13 residues. The V and J ends lost 4 bases and 5 bases, in that order; junction bases with no gene match: 5. Germline lookup yields CDR1 SGHDN and CDR2 FVKESK.

This sequence joins TRBV30 and TRBJ2-3; TRBD2 aligns across 11 bases. CDR1 and CDR2 from the germline V gene are GTSNPN and SVGIG (reference sequence). V lost 0 bases to trimming and J lost 6 bases; unmatched junction nucleotides: 8. The CDR3 extends over 16 amino acids. The CDR3 bases are TGTGCCTGGAGTGTACTAGCGGGAGCTTGGTCGGATACGCAGTATTTT. This encodes CAWSVLAGAWSDTQYF.

V usage is TRBV27 and J usage is TRBJ2-7; 7 positions match TRBD2. This CDR3 contains 15 residues. J lost 2 bases, V lost 1 base, and 5 bases had no gene match. CDR1 is MNHEY and CDR2 is SMNVEV in the germline V gene (reference sequence). CDR3 bases: TGTGCCAGCAGTTTATTCGGGGGGAAAACCTACGAGCAGTACTTC. Amino acid sequence: CASSLFGGKTYEQYF.

This clone was seen a single time. The chain has TRBV4-3 and TRBJ2-7, with 11 positions matching TRBD2. Germline V lookup: CDR1 LGHNA, CDR2 YSLEER. This CDR3 is built from 16 residues. With 5 bases clipped from V and 0 bases from J, the junction kept 6 bases outside the gene matches. CDR3 coding DNA: TGCGCCAGCAGCTCGACACTAGCGGGAGTCTCCTACGAGCAGTACTTC. It specifies CASSSTLAGVSYEQYF.